The next 21 T cell receptor beta chains were all read from a single sample in a study of blood T cells in healthy people across ages. Primers used in a second PCR of roughly 6 to 11 cycles were a sample-barcoded 5' primer and a J-beta primer mix. Using its own MiXCR run on the 5' RACE reads, TCRdb lists one record per CDR3 protein. The sample has about 760,000 distinct CDR3 sequences; roughly 25% are singletons. This sample was shared with a second study, whose subject was T cells of mothers and their children.

The sequenced sample consisted of blood. Every receptor here comes from a boy aged 5-17 years in good health.

The chain joins TRBV12-3 or TRBV12-4 to TRBJ2-1; D not certain. This CDR3 is 14 amino acids long. V lost 5 bases, J lost 8 bases, and 16 bases lay in between. CDR3 in amino acids: CASSNGRMGDEQFF. Here the CDR3 DNA reads TGTGCCAGCAGTAACGGTAGAATGGGTGATGAGCAGTTCTTC.

Concerning this clonotype: Since no conserved phenylalanine or tryptophan closes the CDR3, a read error is the likely cause. J is TRBJ1-1 and V is TRBV7-2; D is uncertain. Germline V gives CDR1 SGHTA, CDR2 FQGNSA. Trimming took off 5 bases at V and 1 base at J, with 2 bases between the two ends. CDR3 length: 11 amino acids. CDR3 in DNA: TGTGCCAGCAGCGCGAACACTGAAGCTTTCCTT. This sequence encodes CASSANTEAFL.

This clonotype appeared a few times. CDR3 bases: TGCAGTGCTAACCTCCGGGGCGGGAGTAGCTCCTACAATGAGCAGTTCTTC. As protein: CSANLRGGSSSYNEQFF. The chain is built from TRBV20-1 and TRBJ2-1; 7 bases match TRBD2. V was pared by 4 bases and J by 0 bases, with 12 bases of the junction left unmatched. The germline gives CDR1 DFQATT, CDR2 SNEGSKA (reference sequence). The CDR3 consists of 17 residues.

This clonotype was observed many times. The chain has TRBV4-1 and TRBJ2-2; tentative D call: TRBD2 (6 bases). The length of the CDR3 is 15 residues. CDR1 MGHRA and CDR2 YSYEKL come from the germline V gene. The V end was cut by 0 bases, the J end by 5 bases, with 10 bases between. CDR3 region: CASSQDGGGTGELFF. CDR3 DNA sequence: TGCGCCAGCAGCCAAGACGGGGGAGGTACCGGGGAGCTGTTTTTT.

The chain couples TRBV27 to TRBJ1-4; D remains ambiguous. Trimming left V 5 bases short and J 8 bases short, with 12 bases between. The CDR3 totals 13 residues. Germline V gives CDR1 MNHEY, CDR2 SMNVEV (reference sequence). This CDR3 reads CASSARIGEKLFF. In DNA form, the CDR3 reads TGTGCCAGCAGTGCCCGCATAGGGGAAAAACTGTTTTTT.

This rearrangement joins TRBV9 to TRBJ2-5; D remains unclear. The J call may be faulty, since TRBJ2-7 better matches the DNA end. The CDR3 runs to 14 residues. In germline, CDR1 is SGDLS, CDR2 YYNGEE. DNA of the CDR3: TGTGCCAGCAGCGTCACCGGGTCCAACTACGAGCAGTACTTC. It encodes CASSVTGSNYEQYF.

This clonotype was seen a handful of times. The chain employs TRBV10-3 and TRBJ1-2; perhaps TRBD1 as D (5 bases). The ends were cut back, 0 bases at V and 2 bases at J, with 7 bases in the middle. This CDR3 is built from 14 residues. Germline V lookup: CDR1 ENHRY, CDR2 SYGVKD. CDR3 in amino acids: CAISESGGNYGYTF. The DNA for the CDR3 is TGTGCCATCAGTGAGTCCGGGGGAAACTATGGCTACACCTTC.

V is TRBV12-3 or TRBV12-4 and J is TRBJ2-1; D is perhaps TRBD1 (6 bases). The V gene lost 1 base and the J gene lost 3 bases, with 10 bases spanning the gap. The CDR3 is 15 amino acids. As DNA, the CDR3 is TGTGCCAGCAGTTTAGATGCGACAGGCTACAATGAGCAGTTCTTC. Protein product: CASSLDATGYNEQFF.

This clonotype was seen a few times. The V and J genes are TRBV19 and TRBJ1-1; D gene unclear. Trimming pared 5 bases from V and 1 base from J, leaving 14 bases between. CDR3 length equals 15 residues. The germline V gene has CDR1 LNHDA and CDR2 SQIVND (reference sequence). The CDR3 here is CASSLTTHGNTEAFF. The CDR3 region has the DNA TGTGCCAGTAGTCTCACGACCCACGGGAACACTGAAGCTTTCTTT.

The chain's CDR3 is CASSSTTSGGTDTQYF. CDR3 DNA sequence: TGTGCCAGCAGCTCAACAACTAGCGGCGGCACAGATACGCAGTATTTT. This rearrangement joins TRBV11-1 to TRBJ2-3; 8 bases match TRBD2. The germline gives CDR1 SGHAT, CDR2 FQDESV (reference sequence). This CDR3 region has 16 residues. With 4 bases clipped from V and 1 base from J, the junction kept 7 bases outside the gene matches.

This clonotype has more than one count but fewer than ten. The chain joins TRBV20-1 to TRBJ2-3; no clear D gene. CDR3 length equals 15 residues. CDR1 and CDR2 from the germline V gene are DFQATT and SNEGSKA (reference sequence). V lost 3 bases and J lost 6, with 19 bases in between. CDR3 sequence reads: CSASFSTDKADTQYF. CDR3 sequence (DNA): TGCAGTGCTAGCTTTTCCACCGACAAGGCGGATACGCAGTATTTT.

This chain links TRBV7-9 with TRBJ2-5; 8 positions agree with TRBD1. The end of the DNA aligns better with TRBJ2-1, so the J call may be wrong. Germline CDR1 is SEHNR and CDR2 is FQNEAQ (reference sequence). CDR3 length: 15 amino acids. The DNA of the CDR3 is TGTGCCAGCAGTCCAGGACAGGGAATCCACAATGAGCAGTTCTTC. Translation: CASSPGQGIHNEQFF.

The chain employs TRBV5-1 and TRBJ2-2; 11 bases align to TRBD1. The V segment lost 2 bases and the J segment 4 bases; nucleotides outside the gene matches: 1. Germline V gene sequence: CDR1 SGHRS, CDR2 YFSETQ. The CDR3 covers 15 residues. CDR3 nucleotides: TGCGCCAGCAGCTTTGGGACAGGGGGCACCGGGGAGCTGTTTTTT. Translation: CASSFGTGGTGELFF.

This clonotype occurred a few times. The chain couples TRBV20-1 to TRBJ2-2; D may be TRBD1 (6 bases). Germline lookup yields CDR1 DFQATT and CDR2 SNEGSKA (reference sequence). This CDR3 comprises 15 residues. Trimming left V 3 bases short and J 1 base short, with 12 bases between. The CDR3 loop is CSASFRGQNTGELFF. CDR3 DNA: TGCAGTGCTAGTTTCAGGGGCCAGAACACCGGGGAGCTGTTTTTT.

This clonotype turned up a few times. This chain links TRBV29-1 with TRBJ2-3; D might be TRBD1 or TRBD2, each matching 5 bases. The germline V gene has CDR1 SQVTM and CDR2 ANQGSEA. The CDR3 loop spans 14 amino acids. The V and J ends lost 3 bases and 0 bases respectively, with 10 bases between them. The CDR3 loop reads CSVDLGPSTDTQYF. The CDR3 DNA is TGCAGCGTTGATTTGGGACCTAGCACAGATACGCAGTATTTT.

This clonotype was counted between two and nine times. A read error may account for a junction end that differs from germline. The chain recombines TRBV27 with TRBJ2-5, with D uncertain. This CDR3 comprises 13 residues. Germline CDR1 reads MNHEY; CDR2 reads SMNVEV (reference sequence). CDR3 coding DNA: TGTGCCTGCAGTTTAAGGGAACAAGAGACCCAGTACTTC. Its translation is CACSLREQETQYF.

This clonotype has a handful of counts. The chain couples TRBV4-1 to TRBJ2-5; no clear D gene. The V gene lost 2 bases and the J gene lost 9 bases, with 10 bases spanning the gap. The length of the CDR3 is 12 residues. Germline V CDR1 and CDR2: MGHRA, YSYEKL. CDR3 sequence: CASSQPDSAQYF. The CDR3 DNA is TGCGCCAGCAGCCAACCCGATTCGGCCCAGTACTTC.

The chain is built from TRBV3-1 and TRBJ2-1; 8 bases are a match to TRBD2. The germline CDR1 and CDR2 sequences are LGHDT and YNNKEL (reference sequence). With 4 bases clipped from V and 1 base from J, the junction kept 6 bases outside the gene matches. The CDR3 runs to 16 residues. The CDR3 DNA reads as TGTGCCAGCAGCCGGGAACGGGGGGGTTCCTACAATGAGCAGTTCTTC. Protein: CASSRERGGSYNEQFF.

In this sample, this clonotype turned up a few times. The genes are TRBV20-1 and TRBJ2-3, with D perhaps matching TRBD1 or TRBD2 (6 bases each). Per the germline V gene, CDR1 is DFQATT and CDR2 is SNEGSKA (reference sequence). The V and J ends lost 1 base and 2 bases respectively, with 13 bases between them. The CDR3 spans 15 residues. The CDR3 is CSARAPGEDTDTQYF. CDR3 sequence (DNA): TGCAGTGCTAGAGCACCAGGGGAGGACACAGATACGCAGTATTTT.

The chain carries TRBV4-3 and TRBJ1-2; D gene ambiguous. CDR3 length equals 15 residues. The germline gives CDR1 LGHNA, CDR2 YSLEER. Trimming cost V 0 bases and J 4 bases, with 12 bases left between them. In nucleotides, the CDR3 is TGCGCCAGCAGCCAAGATATGTCCCAGAGCTATGGCTACACCTTC. Amino acids: CASSQDMSQSYGYTF.

The chain uses TRBV10-3 and TRBJ1-1; 9 nucleotides agree with TRBD1. Germline CDR1 and CDR2: ENHRY and SYGVKD. The CDR3 contains 14 residues. Losses at the gene ends were 6 bases for V and 5 bases for J; bases not matched to a gene: 7. CDR3 DNA: TGTGCCATCAGCATGACAGGGGGTCGGACTGAAGCTTTCTTT. Encoded protein: CAISMTGGRTEAFF.